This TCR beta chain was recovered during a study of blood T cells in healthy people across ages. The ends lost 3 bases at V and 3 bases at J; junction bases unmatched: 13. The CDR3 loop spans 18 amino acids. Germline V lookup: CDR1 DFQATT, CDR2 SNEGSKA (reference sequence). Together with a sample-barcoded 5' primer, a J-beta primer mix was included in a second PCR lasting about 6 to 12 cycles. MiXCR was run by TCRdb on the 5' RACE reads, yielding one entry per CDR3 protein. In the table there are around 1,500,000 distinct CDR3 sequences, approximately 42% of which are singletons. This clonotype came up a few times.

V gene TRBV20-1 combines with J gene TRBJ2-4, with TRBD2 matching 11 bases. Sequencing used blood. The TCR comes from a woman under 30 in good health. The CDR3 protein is CSARFGVAGGLGKNIQYF. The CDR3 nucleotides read TGCAGTGCTAGGTTTGGGGTAGCGGGAGGGTTAGGCAAAAACATTCAGTACTTC.